Listed here are 29 T cell receptor beta chains from one sample, sequenced in a study of human T cells and chemical hapten exposure. Time point described: pre-sensitization, week 0. Treatment of the sample: therapeutic diphenylcyclopropenone sensitization with weekly scalp DPC. MiXCR, run by TCRdb on the RACE reads, gives a single entry per CDR3 protein. The sample has 380,000 or so distinct CDR3 sequences; about 5.4% are singletons. The sequenced sample was whole blood, obtained in connection with sensitization to the hapten diphenylcyclopropenone (DPC). The receptors derive from a woman under 30 with alopecia areata. Some clones in this sample may be carry-over from other donors' samples.

This chain connects TRBV5-1 to TRBJ2-3; 7 bases are a match to TRBD1. The V and J ends lost 2 bases and 3 bases, in that order; junction bases with no gene match: 3. This CDR3 has 14 residues. The germline V gene has CDR1 SGHRS and CDR2 YFSETQ. The CDR3 nucleotides read TGCGCCAGCAGCTTTTTGACAGGGACAGATACGCAGTATTTT. Protein: CASSFLTGTDTQYF.

This clonotype has at least ten counts. V usage is TRBV3-1 and J usage is TRBJ2-3; D may be TRBD2 (6 bases). The CDR3 length is 16 residues. The germline V gene encodes CDR1 LGHDT and CDR2 YNNKEL (reference sequence). V was cut by 1 base and J by 1 base, with 12 bases left in between. The CDR3 nucleotides read TGTGCCAGCAGCCAAGCCGACTTAGCGGGCACAGATACGCAGTATTTT. It translates to CASSQADLAGTDTQYF.

Comments on this clonotype: This could be a read error, since a much larger clone is one nucleotide away. The rearrangement joins TRBV6-6 to TRBJ1-1; D gene ambiguous. CDR1 is MNHNY, CDR2 SVGAGI, per germline (reference sequence). The CDR3 has 13 residues. The CDR3 DNA follows: TGTACCAGCAGCTCCCGACCGGGAGCTGAAGCTTTCTTT. This sequence encodes CTSSSRPGAEAFF.

This clonotype was seen once. Here the CDR3 omits its conserved ending phenylalanine or tryptophan, so a read error is the likely source. The chain couples TRBV5-5 to TRBJ1-5; D call uncertain. V lost 7 bases, J lost 5 bases, and 16 bases lay in between. The CDR3 is 14 residues long. Germline V gives CDR1 SGHKS, CDR2 YYEKEE (reference sequence). The CDR3 DNA reads as TGTGCCAGCTGGGAGGGCGATTCCTATCAGCCCCAGCATTCT. Its translation is CASWEGDSYQPQHS.

The chain joins TRBV20-1 to TRBJ1-4; D remains unclear. V gave up 5 bases and J gave up 8 bases, with 15 bases separating them. Germline V gene data show CDR1 as DFQATT and CDR2 as SNEGSKA (reference sequence). The CDR3 sequence is 13 residues long. CDR3 in amino acids: CSADPSIGEKLFF. CDR3 coding DNA: TGCAGTGCTGACCCCTCGATAGGGGAAAAACTGTTTTTT.

This clonotype was picked up many times. The chain links TRBV5-1 to TRBJ2-3; D is possibly TRBD2 (6 bases). The CDR3 sequence is 14 residues long. From germline, CDR1 is SGHRS and CDR2 YFSETQ. The V end lost 0 bases, the J end lost 6 bases, and 11 bases lay between the germline ends. The DNA for the CDR3 is TGCGCCAGCAGCTTGGCCCGCGGGGATGATACGCAGTATTTT. Its protein is CASSLARGDDTQYF.

This clonotype was seen more than once but under ten times. The rearrangement joins TRBV11-2 to TRBJ2-3; 8 bases are a match to TRBD2. Trimming removed 5 bases from V and 2 bases from J; junction bases left unmatched: 3. Germline CDR1 reads SGHAT; CDR2 reads FQNNGV. The CDR3 covers 14 residues. The CDR3 region has the DNA TGTGCCAGCAGCCTTAGCGGGAACACAGATACGCAGTATTTT. This encodes CASSLSGNTDTQYF.

This clonotype was seen more than once but under ten times. The rearrangement joins TRBV2 to TRBJ2-2; 7 nucleotides match TRBD2. V dropped 6 bases and J dropped 3; count of bases not matched to a gene: 4. This CDR3 has 14 amino acids. In germline, CDR1 is SNHLY, CDR2 FYNNEI. CDR3 DNA sequence: TGTGCCAGCAGGGAGCGGGGCTACACCGGGGAGCTGTTTTTT. It encodes CASRERGYTGELFF.

This clonotype was picked up many times. The chain is built from TRBV20-1 and TRBJ1-2; maybe TRBD1 (5 bases). V gave up 3 bases and J gave up 5 bases, with 13 bases separating them. Germline CDR1 DFQATT, CDR2 SNEGSKA (reference sequence). This CDR3 is 13 amino acids long. CDR3 in DNA: TGCAGTGCTAGCGAGACGACAGATTATGGCTACACCTTC. The encoded protein is CSASETTDYGYTF.

In this sample, this clonotype turned up a few times. This chain links TRBV27 with TRBJ1-6; 8 bases map to TRBD1. Germline loops: CDR1 MNHEY, CDR2 SMNVEV (reference sequence). The CDR3 loop spans 14 amino acids. The trim removed 5 bases at V and 10 bases at J, leaving 7 bases unmatched. CDR3 bases: TGTGCCAGCAGTAGGACAGGGAGCGAATCACCCCTCCACTTT. Protein: CASSRTGSESPLHF.

This clonotype was seen only a few times. J is TRBJ2-7 and V is TRBV10-3; TRBD1 matches at 11 bases. J was trimmed by 6 bases and V by 0 bases; bases with no gene match: 4. CDR1 is ENHRY and CDR2 is SYGVKD in the germline V gene. The CDR3 consists of 15 residues. The DNA for the CDR3 is TGTGCCATCAGTGAGTCAGGACAGGGGGCTTTCGAGCAGTACTTC. Protein sequence: CAISESGQGAFEQYF.

About this clonotype: Given a much more abundant clone one base away, this may be a read error. The rearrangement uses TRBV2 and TRBJ1-1; D is undetermined. Deletions cut 1 base from V and 1 base from J, with 1 base between. Germline values: CDR1 SNHLY, CDR2 FYNNEI. The CDR3 has 12 residues. CDR3 bases: TGTGCCAGCAGTGAAGAGAACACTGAAGCTTTCTTT. Amino acids: CASSEENTEAFF. Looking up the rest from reference TRBV2 and TRBJ1-1 gives the full variable domain: EPEVTQTPSHQVTQMGQEVILRCVPISNHLYFYWYRQILGQKVEFLVSFYNNEISEKSEIFDDQFSVERPDGSNFTLKIRSTKLEDSAMYFCASSEENTEAFFGQGTRLTVV.

In its sample, this clonotype was seen a few times. The V and J genes are TRBV2 and TRBJ2-1; TRBD1 matches at 9 bases. This CDR3 is 13 amino acids long. Germline values: CDR1 SNHLY, CDR2 FYNNEI. J was trimmed by 8 bases and V by 9 bases; bases with no gene match: 8. The CDR3: CASSGTGSHEQFF. The CDR3 DNA sequence: TGTGCCAGTTCTGGGACAGGGAGCCATGAGCAGTTCTTC.

The chain recombines TRBV2 with TRBJ2-7; 7 bases agree with TRBD2. The CDR3 is 14 residues long. CDR1 is SNHLY and CDR2 is FYNNEI in the germline V gene. V lost 8 bases and J lost 2; bases outside the gene matches: 9. In DNA form, the CDR3 reads TGTGCCAGCTACGACCGGGGGGAGACCTACGAGCAGTACTTC. Protein: CASYDRGETYEQYF.

The chain couples TRBV7-8 to TRBJ2-1; D call uncertain. CDR3 length: 14 residues. V dropped 5 bases and J dropped 7 bases, with 15 bases sitting between them. Germline V lookup: CDR1 SGHVS, CDR2 FQNEAQ. The DNA of the CDR3 is TGTGCCAGCAGCCTCCCGGACGTCGGGAATGAGCAGTTCTTC. It is translated as CASSLPDVGNEQFF.

This clonotype has just a few counts. The chain carries TRBV7-2 and TRBJ2-3; the D is unclear. Per germline, CDR1 SGHTA and CDR2 FQGNSA. Trimming took off 1 base at V and 6 bases at J, with 8 bases between the two ends. The CDR3 contains 13 residues. In DNA form, the CDR3 reads TGTGCCAGCAGCTTAGTTTTGGTTGATACGCAGTATTTT. Protein product: CASSLVLVDTQYF. Variable domain in full (rest from reference TRBV7-2 and TRBJ2-3): GAGVSQSPSNKVTEKGKDVELRCDPISGHTALYWYRQSLGQGLEFLIYFQGNSAPDKSGLPSDRFSAERTGGSVSTLTIQRTQQEDSAVYLCASSLVLVDTQYFGPGTRLTVL.

The chain combines TRBV21-1 with TRBJ1-2. TRBV21-1 is a pseudogene. CDR3 size: 14 residues. The CDR3, as DNA: TGTGCCAGCAGCACCCAGACAAAGAACAATGGCTACACCTTC. Protein: CASSTQTKNNGYTF.

The gene calls are TRBV11-2 and TRBJ1-5; perhaps TRBD1 as D (5 bases). The CDR3 has 15 residues. The ends were cut back, 3 bases at V and 0 bases at J, with 9 bases in the middle. Germline V gene data show CDR1 as SGHAT and CDR2 as FQNNGV. This chain's CDR3 is CASSFNTGSNQPQHF. The CDR3 DNA is TGTGCCAGCAGCTTCAACACAGGTAGCAATCAGCCCCAGCATTTT.

This clonotype has a count of ten or more. The genes are TRBV7-9 and TRBJ2-3; 9 bases line up with TRBD2. Losses at the gene ends were 5 bases for V and 9 bases for J; bases not matched to a gene: 9. CDR3 length: 14 amino acids. Germline V gives CDR1 SEHNR, CDR2 FQNEAQ (reference sequence). CDR3 sequence reads: CASSPIAGEKTQYF. The CDR3, as DNA: TGTGCCAGCAGCCCAATAGCGGGGGAGAAGACGCAGTATTTT.

The chain joins TRBV5-5 to TRBJ1-2; 8 nucleotides align to TRBD1. There are 14 residues in the CDR3. Unmatched junction bases numbered 3, after V lost 1 base and J lost 4 bases. Germline V gene lookup returns CDR1 SGHKS and CDR2 YYEKEE (reference sequence). The CDR3 nucleotides are TGTGCCAGCAGCTTGCCGGGACAGGCCTATGGCTACACCTTC. Its protein product is CASSLPGQAYGYTF.

This clonotype was recorded only once. A much larger clone is a single base away; this may be a read error. The chain carries TRBV29-1 and TRBJ1-1, with D perhaps matching TRBD1 (5 bases). The V end was cut by 4 bases, the J end by 5 bases, with 11 bases between. This CDR3 contains 12 residues. Germline CDR1 SQVTM, CDR2 ANQGSEA. CDR3 in amino acids: CSVGRGFTEAFF. The CDR3 bases are TGCAGCGTTGGGCGGGGGTTTACTGAAGCTTTCTTT.

V gene TRBV6-5 combines with J gene TRBJ1-2; 7 positions match TRBD1. Germline V CDR1 and CDR2: MNHEY, SVGAGI. V trimming: 0 bases; J trimming: 2 bases; junction bases outside the gene matches: 9. The CDR3 has 17 residues. Here the CDR3 DNA reads TGTGCCAGCAGTTACTCGCCTCGGCAGGGGGGAAACTATGGCTACACCTTC. Translation gives CASSYSPRQGGNYGYTF.

This sequence joins TRBV6-5 and TRBJ1-2; TRBD1 might be the D (5 bases). From germline, CDR1 is MNHEY and CDR2 SVGAGI. The length of the CDR3 is 13 residues. V was clipped by 2 bases and J by 6 bases, with 10 bases between them. This chain's CDR3 is CASSYGAANGYTF. The CDR3 DNA is TGTGCCAGCAGTTACGGGGCGGCCAATGGCTACACCTTC.

This clonotype was recorded at least ten times. V gene TRBV4-1 combines with J gene TRBJ2-5; TRBD1 agrees at 8 bases. Germline V gives CDR1 MGHRA, CDR2 YSYEKL. The CDR3 spans 15 residues. Trimming at V came to 4 bases and at J to 4 bases, leaving 8 bases not matched to a gene. CDR3 in DNA: TGCGCCAGCAGCCCTCCAGACAGGGGAGGAGAGACCCAGTACTTC. Translated, it gives CASSPPDRGGETQYF.

This clonotype was seen only a few times. The chain couples TRBV29-1 to TRBJ2-7; 9 bases are a match to TRBD2. CDR3 length equals 15 residues. Germline assignment: CDR1 SQVTM and CDR2 ANQGSEA. The J segment lost 3 bases and the V segment lost 2 bases, leaving 8 bases of the junction unmatched. The CDR3: CSVEISGGPFYEQYF. The CDR3 DNA reads as TGCAGCGTTGAAATAAGCGGGGGGCCGTTCTACGAGCAGTACTTC.

This clonotype was seen a few times. Here the CDR3 reads CASSLDVAGSTDTQYF. The CDR3 nucleotides read TGCGCCAGCAGCTTGGACGTAGCGGGGAGCACAGATACGCAGTATTTT. The rearrangement links TRBV5-1 to TRBJ2-3, with 8 bases lining up with TRBD2. The CDR3 length is 16 residues. Unmatched junction bases numbered 3, after V lost 0 bases and J lost 0 bases. The germline V gene encodes CDR1 SGHRS and CDR2 YFSETQ.

This clonotype was detected a few times. CDR3 residues: CASCVSGQYNSPLHF. Here the CDR3 DNA reads TGTGCCAGTTGCGTTTCGGGACAGTATAATTCACCCCTCCACTTT. The chain uses TRBV19 and TRBJ1-6, with 7 bases that match TRBD1. The trim removed 8 bases at V and 4 bases at J, leaving 8 bases unmatched. Germline CDR1 reads LNHDA; CDR2 reads SQIVND (reference sequence). The CDR3 runs to 15 residues.

This clonotype was observed a few times. This chain connects TRBV3-1 to TRBJ2-3; 8 bases fit TRBD2. J gave up 5 bases and V 3 bases, and 10 bases lay outside the gene matches. This CDR3 region has 16 residues. Per the germline V gene, CDR1 is LGHDT and CDR2 is YNNKEL (reference sequence). This CDR3 reads CASSHLAGGSLDTQYF. CDR3 bases: TGTGCCAGCAGCCACTTGGCGGGGGGTAGCCTAGATACGCAGTATTTT.

The chain has TRBV12-3 or TRBV12-4 and TRBJ2-3, with D hard to call. Trimming left V 3 bases short and J 2 bases short, with 15 bases between. This CDR3 contains 16 residues. The CDR3 coding sequence is TGTGCCAGCAGTTTCTTTCCGGGCTCCTCCACAGATACGCAGTATTTT. Translating gives CASSFFPGSSTDTQYF.